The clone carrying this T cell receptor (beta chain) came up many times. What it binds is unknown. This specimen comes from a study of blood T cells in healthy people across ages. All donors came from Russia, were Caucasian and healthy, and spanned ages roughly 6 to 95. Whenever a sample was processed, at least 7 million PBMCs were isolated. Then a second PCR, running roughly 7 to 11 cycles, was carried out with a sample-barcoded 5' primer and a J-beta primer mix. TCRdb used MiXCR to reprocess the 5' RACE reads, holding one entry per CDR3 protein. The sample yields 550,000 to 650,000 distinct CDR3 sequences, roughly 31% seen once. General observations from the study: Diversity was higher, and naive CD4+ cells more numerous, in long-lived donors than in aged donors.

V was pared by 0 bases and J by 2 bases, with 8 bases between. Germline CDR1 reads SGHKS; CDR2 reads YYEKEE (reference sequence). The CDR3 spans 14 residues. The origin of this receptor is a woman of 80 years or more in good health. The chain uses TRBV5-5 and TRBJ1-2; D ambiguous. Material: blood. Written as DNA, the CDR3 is TGTGCCAGCAGCTTGGTAACATCCAACTATGGCTACACCTTC. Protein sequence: CASSLVTSNYGYTF.